This T cell receptor beta chain was found in a study of cytomegalovirus exposure and HLA in healthy donors (dated by TCRdb to 2016 to 2017). About the study as a whole: An earlier analysis of several hundred of the donors reported 250 to 350 Gb of sequence data and around 110 million unique TCR beta sequences from around 200 million T cells. Typing coverage differed by locus: A, B, C, DRB1 and DQB1 were typed in about 629-640 donors, DQA1 in about 510, DPA1 in some 610, and DPB1 in just under 490. Every repertoire in the discovery cohort had been generated on one and the same sequencing platform. HLA typing covered class I and class II loci at four-digit resolution. Among some 400 genotyped donors of the cohort, an average of around 250,000 unique TCR beta nucleotide sequences was sequenced per donor, of which roughly 18% were non-productive. The T cell repertoires of around 670 subjects were profiled by immunosequencing and related to cytomegalovirus serostatus. Alongside the repertoire data, information on donor age, sex, ethnicity and CMV serostatus was compiled. The later analysis used no new phenotypic data to find candidate immune exposures, relying instead on TCR beta sequences and their occurrence across donors. Roughly 300 gigabases of sequencing data and around 85 million unique TCR sequences made up an early release that covered under 750 HLA-typed donors. The study was designed to test whether signatures of past pathogen exposure could be identified by cataloging public T cell receptors. Of the roughly 400 genotyped donors, approximately 83% fell in the genetic ancestry cluster associated with self-reported Caucasian donors. To predict cytomegalovirus infection status, the study brought together high-throughput TCR immunosequencing, statistical association of individual TCRs with disease status, and machine learning. Because of strong linkage in the cohort, roughly 5 DR-DQ haplotypes were treated as single units for association and clustering. In a later genetic analysis, genome-wide SNP genotypes for about 55% of the 666 donors were used, and that subset was treated as a discovery cohort. Along with the roughly 670-subject first cohort, a separate validation cohort of over a hundred different subjects was used. A later analysis re-analyzed previously published TCR beta repertoires from roughly 600 donors and added high-resolution HLA genotyping to study TCR occurrence patterns. In an earlier analysis of roughly 540 of the donors, high-throughput TCR beta sequencing was used to judge whether each TCR beta V gene segment behaved as functional or pseudogenic. The investigation overall reported the following: An association between a missense DCLRE1C variant and V-gene and J-gene trimming of TCR beta chains was found in a later genetic analysis and replicated in an independent cohort. A later analysis reported that several top co-occurrence clusters appeared linked to parvovirus B19, influenza, CMV and Epstein-Barr virus. Because HLA typing was missing for some donors at each locus, association tests included only the typed subset. Immune exposure information for the cohort was limited to CMV serostatus. In vitro tests confirmed that a few of the cytomegalovirus-associated TCR beta chains recognize cytomegalovirus antigens. Sequencing depth was assumed to be roughly uniform across donors in the presence/absence analyses, though that assumption may not hold. A later analysis found that most CMV-associated TCR beta chains appeared HLA-restricted, with HLA associations seemingly driven largely by CMV exposure. The classifier was reported to diagnose cytomegalovirus status with high specificity and sensitivity in both the original cohort and the validation cohort. Across donors, most TCR sequences were observed very rarely, whereas some public TCRs were present in many individuals. Compared with the approximately 710-donor mean, donors in an Asian-associated ancestry cluster had fewer N-insertions in productive TCRs, according to a later genetic analysis. A later analysis associated approximately 17,000 TCR beta sequences with specific HLA alleles at a false discovery rate of 0.05. A further reported finding was that TCR beta sequences accurately predicted the HLA-A and HLA-B alleles for most subjects in the first cohort. Strong co-occurrence of HLA alleles, especially DR and DQ, made assigning TCR associations to individual alleles difficult. In an earlier analysis of 587 of the donors, most TCR beta V segments appeared in productive rearrangements about 90% or about 30% of the time, broadly matching IMGT annotations. A group of highly shared sequence variants was considered likely to be a technical artifact of the sequencing pipeline. A later analysis found that HLA-associated TCR beta chains were more clonally expanded and had lower generation probabilities than equally common non-associated chains. This cohort had only TCR beta chains sequenced, and the lack of alpha or paired-chain data limited which features could be detected. A later analysis found that TCR association rates varied across HLA loci, with DRB1 alleles showing the most associated TCRs and HLA-C alleles the fewest. In the study, around 150 TCR beta chains were listed as associated with cytomegalovirus. Over 15 rarely observed V segments, including chromosome 9 orphons, were excluded from the earlier analysis of about 610 of the donors because counts were too low. Some IMGT-functional V segments, including TRBV6-2 and TRBV6-3, could not be told apart with the 87-base-pair reads, so those segments were excluded. Correlated functional status among segregating V segments might reflect linkage disequilibrium, but an unknown experimental factor could not be ruled out. The authors suggested that the approach could potentially be generalized to other disease states and immunological phenotypes.

Preparation of the library involved the immunoSEQ multiplex PCR assay. The multiplex PCR relied on a mix of 60 forward primers for TCR Vbeta segments and 13 reverse primers for TCR Jbeta segments. The CDR3 region of rearranged TCR beta genes was amplified from genomic DNA with a multiplex PCR assay. The Illumina HiSeq System was used to sequence the amplified TCR beta libraries as 87-base-pair reads. In the original analysis: A later analysis tallied around 82 million unique TCR beta chains across the 666 repertoires, and about 12 million of those chains were shared by two or more donors. Raw reads were error-corrected and collapsed into unique sequences with a nearest-neighbor algorithm that merged closely related sequences to remove PCR and sequencing errors. CDR3 sequences were aligned to IMGT reference sequences to assign V, D and J gene segments. For a sequence to be retained, at least a six-nucleotide match to both a V gene segment and a J gene segment was required. Rearrangements were called productive when the CDR3 lacked stop codons and stayed in frame with V and J; all others were non-productive. CDR3 was defined according to IMGT convention as the region running from the second conserved V-encoded cysteine to the conserved J-encoded phenylalanine. The earlier analysis of a few hundred of the donors excluded sequences that lacked an unambiguous match to a single V gene segment. In an earlier analysis of approximately 550 of the donors, V segments were called functional above 56.7% productive rearrangements and were called segregating when the between-donor standard deviation exceeded 5%. To diagnose cytomegalovirus status from the catalog of TCR beta chain sequences, a statistical classification framework was built. V and J gene assignment, in a later analysis, came from comparing TCR nucleotide sequences with IMGT/GENE-DB human TR gene sequences. A later analysis assigned CDR3 sequences and most-parsimonious VDJ recombination scenarios with the TCRdist pipeline. In a later analysis, each TCR beta chain was defined by its CDR3 amino acid sequence together with its V-gene family, and reads without a unique V-gene family were excluded. In a later analysis, a few hundred highly shared, low-generation-probability nucleotide sequences were removed to address suspected cross-contamination and a sequencing artifact. In a later analysis, a clonal expansion index was calculated for each public chain from normalized within-repertoire ranks of inferred template counts. In a later analysis, generation probabilities were computed with a VDJ recombination model fitted to out-of-frame rearrangements, and the resulting probabilities were checked against IGoR. Hypergeometric tests were used in a later analysis to score TCR-TCR, TCR-HLA and TCR-CMV co-occurrence, with a repertoire-size bias correction applied to the TCR pairs. In a later analysis, false discovery rates were estimated by permuting HLA or CMV assignments 20 times. In a later analysis, co-occurring TCRs were grouped using DBSCAN, with TCRdist sequence similarity added in when clustering inside HLA-allele-positive subsets. For co-occurrence clustering, repertoires with fewer than 30,000 or more than 120,000 public chains were excluded, along with several repertoires with anomalous nucleotide sharing. The table comes from immuneACCESS by way of TCRdb, which keeps in-frame sequences with V and J called. Part of the clones is missing from these tables; in studies checked, under half for an unresolved V gene and the rest for unknown reasons. V, J and clone size were drawn from that table, and D and trimming were deduced from the DNA. The sample includes 150,000 to 200,000 clones, with 76% observed a single time. The ten biggest clones cover 2.5% to 3.5% of the sample.

The cohort was made up of approximately 700 healthy bone marrow donors. All cohort members were sampled while nominally healthy, although unrecorded immune exposures were likely present. The donor was CMV seronegative and was included in the group of 352 seronegative cohort members. A peripheral blood sample was provided by each donor, and peripheral blood mononuclear cells were used for TCR beta sequencing. The Qiagen DNeasy Blood Extraction Kit was used to extract genomic DNA from the blood cell samples. In the case of this clone: Its antigen specificity is not known. The record has no base qualities; no much larger clone is one base away.

Trimming leaves V shorter by 4 bases and J shorter by 6 bases, with the junction holding 8 bases beyond the gene matches. The CDR3, cysteine through phenylalanine, is 14 amino acids long. The kept DNA is CDR3 alone, 42 bases in frame from the first base. CDR1 and CDR2 are read off the germline V gene as SGHTA and FQGNSA. Recombination joined TRBV7-2 with TRBJ2-7, and TRBD1 matches 8 of the central bases. The sequencing sample was made of PBMCs. The TCR sequence derives from a male donor in good health and CMV-seronegative. The nucleotide sequence reads as follows: TGTGCCAGCAGCTCGAGACAGGGGAGGTCCGAGCAGTACTTC. Translated, it reads CASSSRQGRSEQYF.